Listed below are T cell receptor beta chains from one sample, sequenced in a study of identifying expanded T cells in peripheral blood. The protocol was immunoSEQ multiplex PCR, while the TCRdb copy is restricted to in-frame clones and leaves out a portion. The sample holds about 90,000 clones; roughly 86% are singletons and the top ten take approximately 5%. The sequenced sample was blood. These receptors were collected from a person aged 18 to 75 in good health. Both conserved end residues are part of each CDR3. The D gene is left open where the match is weak. Rows may omit the clone size; those that give it use once, few, many or a size class.

. TRBJ2-7 TRBD1 TRBV2 CASSDGLEWTGSYEQYF TGTGCCAGCAGTGACGGTTTGGAATGGACAGGGTCCTACGAGCAGTACTTC
once TRBJ2-5 . TRBV12-5 CASGNRQGGKGTQYF TGTGCTAGTGGTAACCGACAGGGAGGGAAAGGGACCCAGTACTTC
once TRBJ2-1 . TRBV10-2 CASRIGNNIDEQFF TGCGCCAGCAGGATTGGGAACAACATCGATGAGCAGTTCTTC
. TRBJ2-7 . TRBV28 CASSFGTGSYEQYF TGTGCCAGCAGTTTCGGGACCGGATCCTACGAGCAGTACTTC
. TRBJ2-2 TRBD2 TRBV12-5 CASGLGLAGVELFF TGTGCTAGTGGTTTGGGACTAGCGGGAGTGGAGCTGTTTTTT
. TRBJ2-1 TRBD2 TRBV18 CASSRLAGEFNEQFF TGTGCCAGCTCACGACTGGCGGGAGAATTCAATGAGCAGTTCTTC
. TRBJ2-5 . TRBV5-1 CASSLWGLALQETQYF TGCGCCAGCAGCCTTTGGGGCCTAGCACTTCAAGAGACCCAGTACTTC
. TRBJ2-7 . TRBV30 CAWSHPGGRDEQYF TGTGCCTGGAGCCACCCAGGGGGGAGAGACGAGCAGTACTTC
. TRBJ1-1 . TRBV18 CASSPINKFEAFF TGTGCCAGCTCACCTATAAACAAATTTGAAGCTTTCTTT
. TRBJ2-5 TRBD2 TRBV5-1 CASSLDLAGGGRTQYF TGCGCCAGCAGCTTGGACCTTGCGGGAGGGGGGAGGACCCAGTACTTC
. TRBJ2-3 TRBD2 TRBV5-4 CASSLASGGAADTQYF TGTGCCAGCAGCTTGGCCAGCGGGGGGGCCGCAGATACGCAGTATTTT
. TRBJ1-3 . TRBV30 CAWSVRVISGNTIYF TGTGCCTGGAGTGTACGGGTCATCTCTGGAAACACCATATATTTT
. TRBJ1-5 . TRBV7-6 CASSFGGDRRNQPQHF TGTGCCAGCAGCTTTGGAGGAGACAGAAGAAATCAGCCCCAGCATTTT
once TRBJ2-7 TRBD2 TRBV29-1 CSVEPFGNSGVERGQYF TGCAGCGTTGAACCGTTCGGGAATAGCGGGGTCGAGCGGGGGCAGTACTTC
. TRBJ1-5 . TRBV7-8 CASSLVSGGVGQPQHF TGTGCCAGCAGCTTAGTTTCGGGGGGCGTGGGTCAGCCCCAGCATTTT
. TRBJ1-5 . TRBV28 CASSSQENSNQPQHF TGTGCCAGCAGTTCCCAGGAAAATAGCAATCAGCCCCAGCATTTT
. TRBJ2-1 . TRBV27 CASSLYRGSSYNEQFF TGTGCCAGCAGTTTATACCGGGGGAGCTCCTACAATGAGCAGTTCTTC
. TRBJ2-7 TRBD1 TRBV15 CATSGPAPESGGHKEQYF TGTGCCACCAGCGGACCCGCTCCGGAATCAGGGGGACATAAGGAGCAGTACTTC
. TRBJ2-5 TRBD2 TRBV2 CASIGLAGVKTQYF TGTGCCAGCATCGGACTAGCGGGGGTGAAGACCCAGTACTTC
once TRBJ1-2 TRBD1 TRBV6-1 CASREGQTRVYGYTF TGTGCCAGCAGGGAGGGACAGACGAGGGTCTATGGCTACACCTTC
. TRBJ2-1 . TRBV11-2 CASSPPRLAYNEQFF TGTGCCAGCAGCCCCCCGAGACTGGCCTACAATGAGCAGTTCTTC
. TRBJ2-2 . TRBV7-9 CASTKTGELFF TGTGCCAGCACCAAGACCGGGGAGCTGTTTTTT
. TRBJ2-5 TRBD1 TRBV5-4 CASSLGQGDQETQYF TGTGCCAGCAGCTTGGGACAGGGAGACCAAGAGACCCAGTACTTC